This note documents a single T cell receptor beta chain sequence. This clonotype was seen a handful of times. Its antigen is still unknown. Per-base qualities were not stored, and no clone one base away is much larger. This specimen comes from a study of CD8 T cells in ankylosing spondylitis (dated by TCRdb to about 2017). Broadly, across the study: T cell receptor beta repertoires were profiled in healthy donors and ankylosing spondylitis patients so that disease-linked TCR variants could be found. Peripheral blood was sampled, and synovial fluid was also collected from ankylosing spondylitis patients. The full study cohort was made up of about two dozen ankylosing spondylitis patients and fewer than 120 healthy donors.

TCRdb lists the instrument as Illumina HiSeq 2500. TCR beta libraries were prepared by quantitative 5'-RACE with molecular barcodes. The source study handled its data this way. To identify disease-linked TCR variants, a new computational method was used, one built on a probabilistic model of VDJ rearrangement. TCRdb ran its own pipeline on the public reads, namely fastp trimming at Q25 and MiXCR clone calling, and kept in-frame beta chains. Rows merge per CDR3 protein into single entries with the most common DNA and genes. None of the V and J calls come from the authors' own analysis; TCRdb made them. This sample has about 540,000 distinct CDR3 sequences in its table, and roughly an eighth of those were observed once. The ten largest clonotypes hold almost 7% of the sample. The CDR3, cysteine through phenylalanine, is 16 amino acids long. Solely the CDR3 DNA is kept, with 48 bases framed from the first base. V was cut back by 0 bases and J by 2 bases, leaving a gap of 14 bases between them. Taken from the germline V gene, the CDR1 and CDR2 loops are SGHRS and YFSETQ.

Broader findings and caveats from the paper: Blood from ankylosing spondylitis patients appeared to be characterized by a TCR beta motif composed of under 10 highly homologous amino acid variants. Some motif variants were previously reported in synovial fluid and blood of reactive arthritis patients, suggesting common disease-initiation mechanisms. A CD8+ phenotype was shown by the disease-linked clones, which were found at relatively low frequencies in peripheral blood. According to the report, matched synovial fluid samples from ankylosing spondylitis patients were significantly enriched for the disease-linked clones.

The sequence was obtained from a male donor with ankylosing spondylitis. The sequenced sample consisted of blood, either unsorted or a sorted T cell fraction (not recorded which). This chain is built from TRBV5-1 and TRBJ2-5, with the D gene too uncertain to name. The CDR3 region: CASSLDGLTAQETQYF. In nucleotides, the sequence is TGCGCCAGCAGCTTGGATGGCCTAACGGCACAAGAGACCCAGTACTTC.